This T cell receptor (beta chain) comes out of a study of a mutant IDH1 vaccine in newly diagnosed glioma. Whole-study findings and limits: Any relationship between pseudoprogression and changes in top peripheral T cell clonotypes seemed absent.

This sample's time point: week 23, last vaccination. Vaccine doses each comprised 300 ug of mutant IDH1 20-mer peptide, with topical imiquimod. New IDH1-mutant, ATRX-lost WHO grade 3 or 4 astrocytomas occurred in donors. Assay: immunoSEQ multiplex PCR; the TCRdb copy retains only in-frame clones and omits some. The sample yields roughly 60,000 clones, about 85% seen once. About this clone itself: Its target is unknown. One end of the junction is discordant with germline, which a read error may explain.

This sequence originates from a young man with glioma. The starting material was PBMCs, obtained from a glioma patient whose treatment included an IDH1 peptide vaccine.

The CDR3 loop reads CATSRGGRGSDAQYF. In DNA form, the CDR3 reads TGTGCCACCAGCAGAGGAGGGAGGGGATCAGATGCGCAGTATTTT. This chain connects TRBV15 to TRBJ2-3; 7 bases fit TRBD2. CDR3 length: 15 residues. CDR1 and CDR2 from the germline V gene are LNHNV and YYDKDF (reference sequence).